This T cell receptor (beta chain) was identified in a study of blood T cells in healthy people across ages (dated by TCRdb to between 2014 and 2016). For context, the study as a whole: In model experiments, template switching captured roughly one uniquely barcoded TCR beta cDNA molecule for every two T cells. The study measured age-related changes in TCR beta repertoire diversity using deep sequencing normalized with unique cDNA molecular identifiers. Donors were grouped into four age groups: young (average 16 years), middle-aged (under 40), aged (around 62) and long-lived (around 82). To avoid experimental bias, donors of different ages were spread randomly across the sequencing lanes. Using the same blood draw, the study looked at two additional independent replicas of 1 million unique cDNA reads for two donors, one aged 18 to 30 and the other aged 80 or older.

Concerning this clonotype: Its antigen is unknown. The sample holds no much larger clone one base away, and base qualities are not on file.

Reading the germline V gene gives CDR1 SGHRS and CDR2 YFSETQ. V is cut by 0 bases and J by 0 bases, and the space between the germline ends is 9 bases. The CDR3 measures 15 amino acids from cysteine to phenylalanine. Only the CDR3 DNA stays, 45 bases, in frame from base 1. Libraries were built with 5' RACE. The data were produced on an Illumina HiSeq 2500. A second PCR of about 6 to 12 cycles was run with a J-beta primer mix and a sample-barcoded 5' primer. Each TCR beta cDNA molecule received a unique molecular identifier from a template-switch 5' adaptor carrying 12 random nucleotides. Each sample yielded at least 3 million CDR3-containing paired-end reads. First-strand cDNA synthesis was performed from all RNA using the Mint cDNA synthesis kit, with priming by a TRBC-specific oligonucleotide. All cDNA was treated with uracil-DNA glycosylase and then went through a first 18-cycle PCR with the universal primers M1SS and BC2_uni_R. The source study handled its data this way. For normalization, 1 million high-quality reads were randomly selected from each sample, with every read carrying a distinct molecular identifier. Reads sharing molecular identifiers were discarded rather than binned into consensus sequences. MiTCR, set to a Q25 quality threshold and the strictest error-elimination algorithm, was used for CDR3 identification, clonotype clustering and error correction. A nonparametric unseen species model using Euler transformation provided a lower-bound estimate of total TCR beta diversity. The public reads were run again by TCRdb, first through fastp at Q25 and then through MiXCR, and only productive beta chains were kept. Identical CDR3 proteins give one entry, which carries the most common genes and DNA. The V and J calls shown here were made by TCRdb, not taken from the authors' results. The sample table holds about 1.7 million distinct CDR3 sequences, of which roughly 28% were seen once. The top ten hold 6.5% to 8.5% of the sample.

Overall study outcomes, separate from this receptor: Total diversity estimates from one million sequenced T cells were considered lower bounds and underestimates. Observed TCR beta diversity per million T cells fell roughly linearly with age, and a significant reduction was already apparent by age roughly 40. Compared with the aged group, the long-lived group had more naive CD4+ T cells, fewer expanded clones and increased TCR diversity, a pattern suggesting age selection. Because profiling used bulk unsorted PBMCs, naive and antigen-experienced compartments could not be compared conclusively. The CMV infection status of donors was not known, potentially confounding age-related changes in expanded clonotypes. Observed TCR beta diversity correlated strongly with the percentage of naive T cells measured by flow cytometry.

The donors were around 39 Caucasian individuals from Russia, aged roughly 6 to 100 years, who were systemically healthy. Roughly 11 milliliters of peripheral blood were drawn from each donor into EDTA-treated Vacutainer tubes. Ficoll-Paque density-gradient centrifugation was used to isolate PBMCs, with at least 6.5 million per sample. Total RNA was extracted from PBMCs with Trizol reagent, with at least 5.5 micrograms obtained per sample. Naive CD45RAhigh/CD27high T cell percentages were measured by flow cytometry on a PBMC aliquot from every donor. Recombination joined TRBV5-1 with TRBJ1-2, with no confident D gene call. The TCR was taken from a woman aged 25 to 45 in good health. The sample consisted of blood. CDR3 reads: CASSLGSVANYGYTF. The DNA reads as follows: TGCGCCAGCAGCTTGGGGTCAGTTGCTAACTATGGCTACACCTTC.